Shown below are 12 T cell receptor beta chains from a single sample sequenced in a study of post-analysis software for immune sequencing data (dated by TCRdb to about 2015). Overall results and qualifications from the work: Significantly higher frequencies in patients than in controls were found for five TRBV segments, including TRBV5-6, TRBV5-1 and TRBV20-1.

Their antigen targets remain unknown. The library was built by means of PCR. TCRdb names Illumina HiSeq 2500 as the instrument used. To reduce PCR and sequencing biases, unique molecular identifiers were incorporated into the TCR beta cDNA libraries. Using fastp trimming at Q25 and MiXCR clonotype assembly, TCRdb reanalyzed the public sequencing data and kept in-frame beta chains. Entries are consolidated by CDR3 protein sequence, retaining the most common genes and DNA. For this sample the table gives 430,000 or so distinct CDR3 sequences, of which roughly 38% were detected only once. The ten largest account for 6% to 9% of the sample. The sample taken for sequencing was blood. The source is a girl aged 2 to 10 with multiple sclerosis.

V usage is TRBV5-6 and J usage is TRBJ1-4, with TRBD1 matching 10 bases. Germline values: CDR1 SGHDT, CDR2 YYEEEE. This CDR3 has 14 amino acids. After removal of 3 bases from V and 6 bases from J, the junction contained 2 bases not matched to a gene. The CDR3 is CASSSGQGYEKLFF. The CDR3 coding sequence is TGTGCCAGCAGCTCGGGACAGGGGTATGAAAAACTGTTTTTT.

This clonotype turned up a few times. The rearrangement links TRBV28 to TRBJ2-1, with D possibly matching TRBD2 (5 bases). The CDR3 length is 15 residues. Germline V CDR1 and CDR2: MDHEN, SYDVKM. Trimming took off 3 bases at V and 4 bases at J, with 13 bases between the two ends. DNA of the CDR3: TGTGCCAGCAGTTTTAAGAGGGTCCGGTACAATGAGCAGTTCTTC. Protein product: CASSFKRVRYNEQFF.

This clonotype occurred a few times. One end of the junction varies from germline; a read error may be responsible. This rearrangement joins TRBV7-8 to TRBJ2-1, with 13 bases lining up with TRBD2. Germline lookup yields CDR1 SGHVS and CDR2 FQNEAQ. The CDR3 is 16 amino acids. The CDR3 DNA reads as TGTGCCAGCACCTTACTGACTAGCGGGGGGAAAAATGAGCGGTTCTTC. This gives the protein CASTLLTSGGKNERFF. Full variable domain (rest looked up from reference TRBV7-8 and TRBJ2-1): GAGVSQSPRYKVAKRGQDVALRCDPISGHVSLFWYQQALGQGPEFLTYFQNEAQLDKSGLPSDRFFAERPEGSVSTLKIQRTQQEDSAVYLCASTLLTSGGKNERFFGPGTRLTVL.

The rearrangement joins TRBV7-2 to TRBJ2-5; the match to TRBD2 covers 11 bases. Trimming at V came to 5 bases and at J to 3 bases, leaving 5 bases not matched to a gene. The CDR3 has 15 residues. Per the germline V gene, CDR1 is SGHTA and CDR2 is FQGNSA. CDR3 protein: CASSDLAGGEETQYF. The CDR3 nucleotides read TGTGCCAGCAGCGATTTAGCGGGAGGGGAAGAGACCCAGTACTTC.

This clonotype has more than one count but fewer than ten. The chain uses TRBV20-1 and TRBJ1-2; 9 bases line up with TRBD1. This CDR3 has 14 residues. V lost 1 base and J lost 5; bases outside the gene matches: 5. Per germline, CDR1 DFQATT and CDR2 SNEGSKA (reference sequence). In DNA form, the CDR3 reads TGCAGTGCTAGAGTCGACAGGGGGGCGTATGGCTACACCTTC. It yields the protein CSARVDRGAYGYTF.

This chain uses TRBV6-1 with TRBJ2-5; 13 nucleotides align to TRBD2. CDR1 and CDR2 (germline): MNHNS, SASEGT. The CDR3 is made up of 17 amino acids. The ends lost 6 bases at V and 4 bases at J; junction bases unmatched: 11. The chain's CDR3 is CASRRTSGGFSRETQYF. The CDR3 DNA sequence: TGTGCCAGCAGACGGACTAGCGGGGGCTTTTCTCGAGAGACCCAGTACTTC.

This rearrangement joins TRBV5-1 to TRBJ1-1; D may be TRBD1 (6 bases). The V gene lost 1 base and the J gene lost 2 bases, with 15 bases spanning the gap. This CDR3 region has 16 residues. CDR1 is SGHRS and CDR2 is YFSETQ in the germline V gene. The CDR3 sequence: CASSLRGGGLNTEAFF. The CDR3 coding sequence is TGCGCCAGCAGCTTGCGGGGCGGGGGGCTCAACACTGAAGCTTTCTTT. The entire variable domain, with the rest obtained from reference TRBV5-1 and TRBJ1-1, is as follows: KAGVTQTPRYLIKTRGQQVTLSCSPISGHRSVSWYQQTPGQGLQFLFEYFSETQRNKGNFPGRFSGRQFSNSRSEMNVSTLELGDSALYLCASSLRGGGLNTEAFFGQGTRLTVV.

CDR3 amino acids: CASSLDSFSYEQYF. The CDR3 bases are TGTGCCAGCAGCTTGGACAGTTTTTCCTACGAGCAGTACTTC. The chain links TRBV5-5 to TRBJ2-7; D remains ambiguous. CDR1 and CDR2 (germline): SGHKS, YYEKEE (reference sequence). The CDR3 is made up of 14 amino acids. V shed 0 bases and J shed 1 base, with 8 bases lying between them.

This clonotype was recorded a few times. V is TRBV6-6 and J is TRBJ1-2, with a tentative D call TRBD1 (5 bases). Between the trimmed V and J ends, which lost 2 bases and 6 bases, there was a span of 10 bases. The CDR3 loop spans 13 amino acids. Looked up from germline, CDR1 is MNHNY and CDR2 is SVGAGI (reference sequence). This chain's CDR3 is CASSYLTENGYTF. CDR3 DNA: TGTGCCAGCAGTTACCTGACAGAGAATGGCTACACCTTC.

This clonotype was counted only a few times. This chain uses TRBV28 with TRBJ2-1; D is ambiguous. With 8 bases removed from V and 2 bases from J, the gap between germline ends came to 7 bases. Germline lookup yields CDR1 MDHEN and CDR2 SYDVKM. The CDR3 length is 12 residues. Here the CDR3 reads CASGKPYNEQFF. The DNA of the CDR3 is TGTGCCAGCGGGAAGCCCTACAATGAGCAGTTCTTC.

This clonotype was found a few times. The chain couples TRBV6-1 to TRBJ2-1, with D unresolved. CDR3 length: 14 residues. Germline CDR1 and CDR2: MNHNS and SASEGT. Deletions cut 3 bases from V and 8 bases from J, with 14 bases between. The CDR3 DNA is TGTGCCAGCAGTGACGGCCCAGCTCTGTATGAGCAGTTCTTC. Residues: CASSDGPALYEQFF.

As for this clonotype: Mismatch with germline at one junction end may stem from a read error. The chain employs TRBV7-2 and TRBJ2-1; tentatively, D is TRBD2 (5 bases). CDR1 and CDR2 (germline): SGHTA, FQGNSA. The CDR3 has 13 amino acids. The CDR3: CDSSLARVHEQFF. In DNA, the CDR3 is TGTGACAGCAGCTTAGCGCGGGTCCATGAGCAGTTCTTC.